This TCR beta chain was sequenced for a study of T cells in Graves' hyperthyroidism and ophthalmopathy. Study-wide results and limits: Peripheral blood also featured most of the thyroid clonotypes expanded above 0.001.

This clonotype was observed many times. Its target is not known. RNA transcripts gave rise to amplified TCR beta CDR3 regions. The primer set for the first-round RT-PCR of the TCR CDR3 was HTBI. A single record per CDR3 protein comes from TCRdb applying MiXCR to the multiplex PCR reads. The data hold more than 300,000 distinct CDR3 sequences, with around 14% observed a single time. The study defined stable Graves' hyperthyroidism as no ophthalmopathy progression within 18 months. This CDR3 contains 18 residues. V was pared by 1 base and J by 0 bases, with 9 bases of the junction left unmatched. Germline CDR1 MGHRA, CDR2 YSYEKL.

The sample was blood. This TCR was recovered from a woman between 18 and 29 years old with Graves' hyperthyroidism. The chain couples TRBV4-1 to TRBJ1-3; 7 positions match TRBD1. The CDR3 DNA reads as TGCGCCAGCAGCCAAGTCAACAGGGGCCGTTCCTCTGGAAACACCATATATTTT. Translating it yields CASSQVNRGRSSGNTIYF.